What follows describes a single T cell receptor beta chain. V lost 4 bases to trimming and J lost 8 bases, with 12 bases between them. CDR1 and CDR2 (germline): SGHNT, YYREEE (reference sequence). The CDR3 sequence is 12 residues long. The entry originates in a study of technical replicates of blood from several donors. The repertoire was sequenced with immunoSEQ multiplex PCR; TCRdb's copy has only in-frame clones and lacks some. The sample has about 80,000 clones; approximately 94% are singletons. The receptor was derived from a human donor in good health. The chain recombines TRBV5-4 with TRBJ1-2; a weak D match, TRBD1 (6 bases). The sequenced sample was T cells isolated from PBMCs. CDR3 protein: CASSVQGDGYTF. DNA of the CDR3: TGTGCCAGCAGCGTACAGGGAGACGGCTACACCTTC.